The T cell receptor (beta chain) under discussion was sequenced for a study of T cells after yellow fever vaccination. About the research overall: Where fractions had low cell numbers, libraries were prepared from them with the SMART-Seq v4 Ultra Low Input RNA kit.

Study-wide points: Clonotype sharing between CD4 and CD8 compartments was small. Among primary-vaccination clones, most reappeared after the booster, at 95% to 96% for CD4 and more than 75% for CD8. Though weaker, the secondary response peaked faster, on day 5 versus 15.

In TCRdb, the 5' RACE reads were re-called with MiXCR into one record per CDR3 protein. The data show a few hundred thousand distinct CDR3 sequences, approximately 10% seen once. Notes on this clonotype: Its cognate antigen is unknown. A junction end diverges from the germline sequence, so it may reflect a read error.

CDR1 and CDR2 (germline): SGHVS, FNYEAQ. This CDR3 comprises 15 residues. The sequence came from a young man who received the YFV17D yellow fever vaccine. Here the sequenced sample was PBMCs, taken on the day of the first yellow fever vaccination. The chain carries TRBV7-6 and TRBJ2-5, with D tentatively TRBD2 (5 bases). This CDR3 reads CASTLGGGQLETQYF. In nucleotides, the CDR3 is TGTGCCAGCACCTTAGGAGGTGGTCAATTGGAGACCCAGTACTTC. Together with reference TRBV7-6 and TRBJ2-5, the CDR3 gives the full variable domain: GAGVSQSPRYKVTKRGQDVALRCDPISGHVSLYWYRQALGQGPEFLTYFNYEAQQDKSGLPNDRFSAERPEGSISTLTIQRTEQRDSAMYRCASTLGGGQLETQYFGPGTRLLVL.